The 27 T cell receptor beta chains given below trace back to one sample, sequenced in a study of T cells in Graves' hyperthyroidism and ophthalmopathy. TCR beta CDR3 sequences were amplified from RNA transcripts. The TCR CDR3 was amplified in a first-round RT-PCR using the HTBI primer set. One entry per CDR3 protein, called by TCRdb with MiXCR from the multiplex PCR reads. The sample yields 490,000 or so distinct CDR3 sequences, over 45% seen once. Sequencing was carried out using peripheral blood or thyroid tissue (not recorded which). Every receptor here comes from an adult woman with Graves' disease, either hyperthyroidism or ophthalmopathy (not recorded which).

This clonotype occurred many times. The CDR3: CSVSAGGHSGANVLTF. CDR3 in DNA: TGCAGTGTTTCAGCGGGGGGACACTCTGGGGCCAACGTCCTGACTTTC. The V call is TRBV20-1, the J call TRBJ2-6, with 9 bases fitting TRBD2. Trimming removed 7 bases from V and 0 bases from J; junction bases left unmatched: 7. The CDR3 extends over 16 amino acids. CDR1 DFQATT and CDR2 SNEGSKA come from the germline V gene (reference sequence).

This clonotype was counted ten times or more. The chain combines TRBV14 with TRBJ1-3; D remains unclear. Between the trimmed V and J ends, which lost 0 bases and 0 bases, there was a span of 6 bases. Per the germline V gene, CDR1 is SGHDN and CDR2 is FVKESK. The CDR3 loop spans 15 amino acids. The CDR3 region is CASSQDWSSGNTIYF. The CDR3 DNA is TGTGCCAGCAGCCAAGATTGGAGCTCTGGAAACACCATATATTTT.

V is TRBV19 and J is TRBJ2-7; D uncertain. Trimming stripped 6 bases from V and 5 bases from J, with 14 bases between. The CDR3 totals 13 residues. In germline, CDR1 is LNHDA, CDR2 SQIVND (reference sequence). CDR3 amino acids: CASSRGRIDEQYF. The CDR3 DNA is TGTGCCAGTAGCCGAGGACGGATAGACGAGCAGTACTTC.

The V gene is TRBV5-4, the J gene TRBJ1-1; no reliable D call. Germline lookup yields CDR1 SGHNT and CDR2 YYREEE (reference sequence). CDR3 size: 13 residues. Trimming pared 1 base from V and 6 bases from J, leaving 10 bases between. Here the CDR3 reads CASSLMTFPEAFF. CDR3 nucleotide sequence: TGTGCCAGCAGCTTGATGACATTCCCTGAAGCTTTCTTT.

V gene TRBV10-3 combines with J gene TRBJ1-2, with D possibly matching TRBD1 (5 bases). V lost 5 bases, J lost 6 bases, and 10 bases lay in between. This CDR3 has 12 residues. Germline CDR1 and CDR2: ENHRY and SYGVKD. The CDR3 sequence is CAISWGDDGYTF. DNA for the CDR3: TGTGCCATCAGTTGGGGGGACGATGGCTACACCTTC.

J is TRBJ1-1 and V is TRBV29-1; perhaps TRBD1 as D (6 bases). The CDR3 runs to 12 residues. The V and J ends lost 7 bases and 1 base respectively, with 10 bases between them. CDR1 is SQVTM, CDR2 ANQGSEA, per germline. The CDR3 loop is CSGQVENTEAFF. Written as DNA, the CDR3 is TGCAGCGGACAGGTTGAGAACACTGAAGCTTTCTTT.

This clonotype was recorded at least ten times. No DNA is shown, since the ends of the CDR3 on it are uncertain; the CDR3 is the one TCRdb lists. The rearrangement links TRBV20-1 to TRBJ1-1; the table calls TRBD1, which could not be checked here. The CDR3 contains 17 residues when both ends are counted. Germline assignment: CDR1 DFQATT and CDR2 SNEGSKA (reference sequence). This CDR3 is CSARVNPGFLWSTEAFF.

This clonotype appeared a few times. The V and J genes are TRBV7-9 and TRBJ2-1; perhaps D is TRBD1 or TRBD2 (5 bases each). This CDR3 has 16 residues. The V end lost 5 bases, the J end lost 0 bases, and 14 bases lay between the germline ends. Germline V lookup: CDR1 SEHNR, CDR2 FQNEAQ (reference sequence). The CDR3 nucleotides are TGTGCCAGCAGCCCGAGGGGATGGGGCTCCTACAATGAGCAGTTCTTC. Encoded protein: CASSPRGWGSYNEQFF.

About this clonotype itself: The junction departs from germline at one end; a sequencing error may be responsible. The rearrangement uses TRBV7-9 and TRBJ2-2; 8 bases fit TRBD2. Germline V gene data show CDR1 as SEHNR and CDR2 as FQNEAQ (reference sequence). The CDR3 contains 17 residues. CDR3 in amino acids: CASSSRGSGRHTGELSW. In nucleotides, the CDR3 is TGTGCCAGCAGCTCAAGAGGGAGCGGGAGACACACCGGGGAGCTGTCTTGG.

The chain couples TRBV11-1 to TRBJ2-2; no clear D gene. The CDR3 extends over 14 amino acids. Trimming took off 5 bases at V and 5 bases at J, with 12 bases between the two ends. Germline values: CDR1 SGHAT, CDR2 FQDESV (reference sequence). This chain's CDR3 is CASSLNSGTGELFF. CDR3 bases: TGTGCCAGCAGCCTGAACAGTGGTACCGGGGAGCTGTTTTTT.

This clonotype was seen repeatedly, ten times or more. The genes are TRBV2 and TRBJ2-5; D is ambiguous. Germline V lookup: CDR1 SNHLY, CDR2 FYNNEI. Trimming left V 8 bases short and J 1 base short, with 2 bases between. The CDR3 runs to 10 residues. The CDR3 loop reads CASGQETQYF. In DNA, the CDR3 is TGTGCCAGCGGCCAAGAGACCCAGTACTTC.

The rearrangement joins TRBV30 to TRBJ2-7; D is ambiguous. This CDR3 spans 12 amino acids. The V gene lost 3 bases and the J gene lost 1 base, with 7 bases spanning the gap. Germline assignment: CDR1 GTSNPN and CDR2 SVGIG (reference sequence). The CDR3: CAWRQRSYEQYF. In DNA form, the CDR3 reads TGTGCCTGGAGACAGCGATCCTACGAGCAGTACTTC.

Remarks on this clonotype: The germline gene is not matched at one end of the junction; a read error may be the cause. The rearrangement links TRBV7-8 to TRBJ1-3, with D possibly matching TRBD1 (6 bases). CDR3 length: 14 residues. Germline CDR1 SGHVS, CDR2 FQNEAQ. This CDR3 is CASSQQGAGNSIYF. The DNA for the CDR3 is TGTGCCAGCAGCCAACAGGGAGCTGGAAACAGCATATATTTT.

This clonotype has at least ten counts. This chain connects TRBV19 to TRBJ1-2, with D uncertain. The V end lost 3 bases, the J end lost 8 bases, and 13 bases lay between the germline ends. Germline V gene sequence: CDR1 LNHDA, CDR2 SQIVND (reference sequence). This CDR3 has 13 amino acids. CDR3 loop: CASSIGGNGGYTF. As DNA, the CDR3 is TGTGCCAGTAGTATTGGAGGAAACGGGGGCTACACCTTC.

The chain employs TRBV6-1 and TRBJ1-1, with D uncertain. Germline lookup yields CDR1 MNHNS and CDR2 SASEGT. Trimming pared 5 bases from V and 4 bases from J, leaving 20 bases between. The length of the CDR3 is 16 residues. CDR3 sequence (DNA): TGTGCCAGCAGTTACGACACCTCCCGACTGAGCACTGAAGCTTTCTTT. It yields the protein CASSYDTSRLSTEAFF.

This clonotype occurred many times. The gene calls are TRBV10-3 and TRBJ2-5; D call uncertain. V gave up 4 bases and J gave up 0 bases, with 3 bases separating them. The CDR3 has 12 amino acids. Per the germline V gene, CDR1 is ENHRY and CDR2 is SYGVKD. CDR3 bases: TGTGCCATCAGTGGTAACCAAGAGACCCAGTACTTC. It codes for CAISGNQETQYF.

The chain joins TRBV25-1 to TRBJ1-1, with TRBD1 matching 8 bases. The V and J ends lost 6 bases and 3 bases, in that order; junction bases with no gene match: 3. Germline loops: CDR1 MGHDK, CDR2 SYGVNS. This CDR3 is 13 amino acids long. CDR3 sequence: CASSRGRYTEAFF. For the CDR3, the DNA is TGTGCCAGCAGCAGGGGGCGTTACACTGAAGCTTTCTTT.

Remarks on this clonotype: Germline is not matched at one junction end, which may reflect a read error. This chain connects TRBV7-8 to TRBJ2-5; D possibly corresponds to TRBD1 (5 bases). The CDR3 length is 13 residues. From germline, CDR1 is SGHVS and CDR2 FQNEAQ. The chain's CDR3 is CASRKLDSPTQNF. The DNA for the CDR3 is TGTGCCAGCAGAAAACTCGACAGCCCTACCCAGAACTTC.

The chain links TRBV10-3 to TRBJ2-1, with 7 bases identical to TRBD2. Trimming took 8 bases from V and 8 from J; bases not matched to a gene: 9. The CDR3 covers 13 residues. Germline CDR1 ENHRY, CDR2 SYGVKD. For the CDR3, the DNA is TGTGCCATCTCGAGGGGAGGGAGGGATGAGCAGTTCTTC. This encodes CAISRGGRDEQFF.

This clonotype turned up a few times. The CDR3 DNA follows: TGTGCCAGCAGCGCTACACAGGGGCCATACACCATATATTTT. It specifies CASSATQGPYTIYF. This chain links TRBV7-8 with TRBJ1-3; 7 bases map to TRBD1. The J segment lost 8 bases and the V segment lost 5 bases, leaving 9 bases of the junction unmatched. Germline CDR1 SGHVS, CDR2 FQNEAQ. The length of the CDR3 is 14 residues.

The sample holds many counts of this clonotype. This chain links TRBV6-5 with TRBJ2-7; D may correspond to TRBD1 or TRBD2 (5 bases each). This CDR3 has 12 amino acids. V dropped 6 bases and J dropped 8 bases, with 14 bases sitting between them. Germline CDR1 is MNHEY and CDR2 is SVGAGI. Here the CDR3 reads CASSATPGQQYF. The CDR3 DNA follows: TGTGCCAGCAGCGCCACTCCGGGACAGCAGTACTTC.

This clonotype was observed a handful of times. The chain combines TRBV9 with TRBJ1-2, with 9 nucleotides matching TRBD1. CDR1 is SGDLS, CDR2 YYNGEE, per germline. Trimming cost V 4 bases and J 5 bases; bases outside gene matches: 6. The CDR3 is made up of 14 amino acids. Here the CDR3 reads CASSSPGQGYGYTF. DNA of the CDR3: TGTGCCAGCAGCTCGCCGGGACAGGGTTATGGCTACACCTTC.

This clonotype was counted ten times or more. The CDR3 loop is CASSLNPGQASYEQYF. DNA for the CDR3: TGTGCCAGCAGCTTAAATCCGGGACAAGCGAGCTACGAGCAGTACTTC. This chain connects TRBV7-9 to TRBJ2-7; maybe TRBD1 (6 bases). This CDR3 contains 16 residues. The ends were cut back, 2 bases at V and 3 bases at J, with 17 bases in the middle. CDR1 and CDR2 from the germline V gene are SEHNR and FQNEAQ (reference sequence).

The chain recombines TRBV7-6 with TRBJ2-1; D unresolved. The CDR3 sequence is 16 residues long. Per the germline V gene, CDR1 is SGHVS and CDR2 is FNYEAQ. Trimming pared 6 bases from V and 5 bases from J, leaving 20 bases between. The CDR3 DNA reads as TGTGCCAGCAGTTTATTCGAAACAGCTCGGCACAATGAGCAGTTCTTC. Translation: CASSLFETARHNEQFF.

The chain combines TRBV29-1 with TRBJ2-7, with 10 bases lining up with TRBD1. With 7 bases clipped from V and 4 bases from J, the junction kept 10 bases outside the gene matches. Germline CDR1 SQVTM, CDR2 ANQGSEA. The CDR3 runs 14 residues. CDR3 DNA: TGCAGCGGCCGGACAGGGGGAACAGTGTACGAGCAGTACTTC. It specifies CSGRTGGTVYEQYF.

This clonotype was seen repeatedly, ten times or more. The chain uses TRBV6-1 and TRBJ2-7; 8 nucleotides align to TRBD1. Germline trimming cut 4 bases from V and 0 bases from J; bases unmatched to any gene: 2. Germline V gene data show CDR1 as MNHNS and CDR2 as SASEGT. The CDR3 is made up of 14 amino acids. CDR3 loop: CASSGDRSSYEQYF. The CDR3 DNA sequence: TGTGCCAGCAGTGGGGACAGGAGCTCCTACGAGCAGTACTTC.

This clonotype occurred many times. The rearrangement links TRBV20-1 to TRBJ2-7; TRBD2 matches at 9 bases. Looked up from germline, CDR1 is DFQATT and CDR2 is SNEGSKA (reference sequence). Trimming cost V 2 bases and J 3 bases; bases outside gene matches: 8. This CDR3 spans 15 amino acids. The CDR3 here is CSARNSGRVNYEQYF. CDR3 coding DNA: TGCAGTGCTAGAAATAGCGGGAGAGTTAACTACGAGCAGTACTTC.